This T cell receptor (beta chain) was identified during a study of B cell selection in AIRE deficiency. Findings and limits, study-wide: Shorter CDR3s marked shared Treg sequences, biased toward few non-templated insertions. Healthy donors alone shared 30% to 35% of 3,500 to 4,500 Treg sequences; patients alone roughly 10%. Patient Tconv and Treg cells showed healthy-like TCRBV usage, CDR3 length, diversity. Healthy Tconv contained 35% to 45% of shared healthy Treg sequences; only TCRbeta sequenced.

Remarks on this clone: The antigen is unknown.

Method: immunoSEQ multiplex PCR; TCRdb's copy keeps in-frame clones and lacks some. This sample has 20,000 to 30,000 clones; approximately 92% occur once, and the top ten carry 1.1%. Regulatory T cells were sorted as CD4+CD25hiCD127low/negative. The sequence was collected from a human donor in good health. Material for sequencing was CD4+CD25+ Tregs sorted from PBMCs.

The CDR3 loop reads CASSITDSYEQYF. The CDR3 bases are TGTGCCAGTAGTATAACGGATTCCTACGAGCAGTACTTC. This sequence joins TRBV19 and TRBJ2-7; D is ambiguous. The CDR3 length is 13 residues. In germline, CDR1 is LNHDA, CDR2 SQIVND (reference sequence). V dropped 2 bases and J dropped 1 base, with 6 bases sitting between them.